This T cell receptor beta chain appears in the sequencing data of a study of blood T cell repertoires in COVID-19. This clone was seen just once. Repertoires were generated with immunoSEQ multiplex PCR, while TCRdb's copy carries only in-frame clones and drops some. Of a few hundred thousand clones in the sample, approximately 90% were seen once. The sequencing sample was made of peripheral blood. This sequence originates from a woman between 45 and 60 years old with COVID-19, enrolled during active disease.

CDR3 nucleotide sequence: TGTGCCAGCAGTGGGACAGGGGGCCCCCGGTGGACCTACAATGAGCAGTTCTTC. It is translated as CASSGTGGPRWTYNEQFF. The chain carries TRBV9 and TRBJ2-1, with 12 bases matching TRBD1. The CDR3 sequence is 18 residues long. Germline V CDR1 and CDR2: SGDLS, YYNGEE. V was clipped by 5 bases and J by 2 bases; unmatched bases: 11.